These 5 T cell receptor beta chains were all obtained from the same sample, sequenced in a study of T cell repertoires in cytomegalovirus infection. From the reads, TCRdb called clonotypes with MiXCR, one entry per CDR3 protein. This repertoire shows some 920,000 distinct CDR3 sequences, roughly 30% found once; its top ten account for 13%. No antigen has been assigned to these receptors. Here the sequenced sample was cultured CD8+ T cells from PBMCs, taken from culture after CMV antigen stimulation. These receptors were taken from a human donor in good health (CMV status not recorded). Some clones in this sample may be carry-over from other donors' samples.

This clonotype showed up many times. Possible read error: a much larger clone is one base away. The chain employs TRBV7-6 and TRBJ1-5; perhaps TRBD1 as D (5 bases). There are 12 residues in the CDR3. Trimming took off 2 bases at V and 6 bases at J, with 5 bases between the two ends. From germline, CDR1 is SGHVS and CDR2 FNYEAQ. The CDR3 loop is CASSLRGQPQHF. The CDR3 region has the DNA TGTGCCAGCAGCTTAAGGGGTCAGCCCCAGCATTTT.

This clonotype was detected ten times or more. This chain uses TRBV12-3 or TRBV12-4 with TRBJ1-1; 10 bases are a match to TRBD1. The CDR3 is 15 amino acids. V lost 5 bases to trimming and J lost 3 bases; unmatched junction nucleotides: 6. CDR3: CASSPGQGWDTEAFF. CDR3 in DNA: TGTGCCAGCAGTCCGGGACAGGGGTGGGACACTGAAGCTTTCTTT.

This clonotype has just one count. V is TRBV5-1 and J is TRBJ2-3; D unresolved. Trimming left V 4 bases short and J 1 base short, with 16 bases between. CDR1 and CDR2 from the germline V gene are SGHRS and YFSETQ. This CDR3 comprises 16 residues. CDR3 nucleotide sequence: TGCGCCAGCAGCCGATGGGGATGGAGAGGCACAGATACGCAGTATTTT. This gives the protein CASSRWGWRGTDTQYF.

Only a few counts were recorded for this clonotype. This rearrangement joins TRBV4-1 to TRBJ2-7; 8 bases fit TRBD1. The V and J ends lost 3 bases and 2 bases, in that order; junction bases with no gene match: 6. CDR3 length equals 15 residues. Germline assignment: CDR1 MGHRA and CDR2 YSYEKL. Here the CDR3 reads CASSHPPGGPYEQYF. In DNA, the CDR3 is TGCGCCAGCAGCCATCCCCCAGGGGGCCCCTACGAGCAGTACTTC.

This clonotype was seen many times. The V and J genes are TRBV7-6 and TRBJ2-3; 10 bases are shared with TRBD1. V shed 5 bases, J shed 2 bases, and the junction held 4 bases outside the gene matches. This CDR3 is 15 amino acids long. Germline V gene sequence: CDR1 SGHVS, CDR2 FNYEAQ. CDR3 in amino acids: CASSRDRGYTDTQYF. CDR3 sequence (DNA): TGTGCCAGCAGCAGGGACAGGGGTTACACAGATACGCAGTATTTT.